This T cell receptor beta chain originates from a study of glioma-infiltrating T cells. Using RNA template, CDR3s of TCR alpha and beta were amplified with iRepertoire arm-PCR. TCRdb called the multiplex PCR reads again in MiXCR, with one record for every CDR3 protein. Of more than 300,000 distinct CDR3 sequences listed, approximately 42% are singletons. The V end lost 4 bases, the J end lost 0 bases, and 24 bases lay between the germline ends. Germline assignment: CDR1 SGHRS and CDR2 YFSETQ. The CDR3 contains 19 residues. The TCR sequence derives from a human donor with low-grade glioma or glioblastoma, undergoing nonglioma brain surgery, or in good health (not recorded which). The sample was glioma tissue, nonneoplastic brain tissue, or PBMCs (not recorded which). The chain joins TRBV5-1 to TRBJ2-3; weak D call: TRBD2 (6 bases). The CDR3 DNA reads TGCGCCAGCAGCCTTGGGACGGATTCTAGCGTCCTTAGCACAGATACGCAGTATTTT. This translates into CASSLGTDSSVLSTDTQYF.